One and the same sample provided the 26 T cell receptor beta chains below, sequenced in a study of T cell repertoires and HLA-DP antigens (dated by TCRdb to 2016 to 2019). Receptors were amplified or captured by the immunoSEQ multiplex PCR assay. TCRdb re-hosts the immuneACCESS table, in-frame sequences only. Its copies lack some clones; in the studies checked, an unresolved V gene accounts for under half of them, and the cause for the rest is not known. The sample contains under 2,500 clones, less than 80% of them found a single time. Around 28% of the sample goes to the ten largest clones. Following 15 days of expansion, the cultured CD4+ cells were restimulated for less than 30 h with HeLa cells expressing the same allogeneic DPB1. To act as antigen-presenting cells, HeLa stimulator cells were retrovirally transduced with HLA-DPA1/DPB1, HLA-DM, invariant chain and CD80. The sample comprised CD137- CD4+ T cells from cultured PBMCs. These receptors were obtained from a woman younger than 30 in good health and CMV-seronegative.

V usage is TRBV10-3 and J usage is TRBJ1-1; maybe TRBD1 (5 bases). Germline values: CDR1 ENHRY, CDR2 SYGVKD. The V end was cut by 10 bases, the J end by 1 base, with 19 bases between. CDR3 length: 15 amino acids. Written as DNA, the CDR3 is TGTGCCAGTTCCCCCGGGGCGGGGTGGAACACTGAAGCTTTCTTT. This sequence encodes CASSPGAGWNTEAFF.

The genes are TRBV6-1 and TRBJ2-7, with D perhaps TRBD2 (5 bases). The CDR3 extends over 14 amino acids. V was pared by 7 bases and J by 0 bases, with 13 bases between. CDR1 is MNHNS, CDR2 SASEGT, per germline. The CDR3 loop is CASTFSGSSYEQYF. The CDR3, as DNA: TGTGCCAGCACGTTCAGCGGCAGCTCCTACGAGCAGTACTTC.

As DNA, the CDR3 is TGCAGCGTTGGTAACGGAGTGGGGTCACCCCTCCACTTT. Its translation is CSVGNGVGSPLHF. J is TRBJ1-6 and V is TRBV29-1; D call uncertain. CDR1 SQVTM and CDR2 ANQGSEA come from the germline V gene. The V end lost 4 bases, the J end lost 10 bases, and 14 bases lay between the germline ends. The CDR3 spans 13 residues.

The CDR3 sequence: CASSYLGQPQHF. The CDR3 DNA follows: TGTGCCAGCAGTTACCTGGGTCAGCCCCAGCATTTT. The gene calls are TRBV6-5 and TRBJ1-5, with D uncertain. The germline gives CDR1 MNHEY, CDR2 SVGAGI. This CDR3 comprises 12 residues. V gave up 2 bases and J gave up 6 bases, with 5 bases separating them.

V is TRBV7-9 and J is TRBJ2-6; D is possibly TRBD1 (6 bases). With 1 base removed from V and 3 bases from J, the gap between germline ends came to 19 bases. CDR1 is SEHNR and CDR2 is FQNEAQ in the germline V gene (reference sequence). This CDR3 is built from 19 residues. For the CDR3, the DNA is TGTGCCAGCAGCTTAGTACACCGCAGGGGAATTCTTGGGGCCAACGTCCTGACTTTC. Translation gives CASSLVHRRGILGANVLTF.

Judged by abundance, this clone is large. The sample contains more than one DNA sequence encoding this CDR3. The CDR3 DNA reads as TGTGCCAGCAGTTACGGGCAGGGCCCCTACGAGCAGTACGTC. Encoded protein: CASSYGQGPYEQYV. This rearrangement joins TRBV6-6 to TRBJ2-7, with D maybe TRBD1 (5 bases). Germline V CDR1 and CDR2: MNHNY, SVGAGI (reference sequence). V was cut by 2 bases and J by 2 bases, with 10 bases left in between. This CDR3 is built from 14 residues.

The V gene is TRBV28, the J gene TRBJ1-3, with TRBD1 matching 7 bases. This CDR3 contains 18 residues. The V and J ends lost 5 bases and 0 bases, in that order; junction bases with no gene match: 13. Germline V lookup: CDR1 MDHEN, CDR2 SYDVKM. The CDR3 sequence is CASSVRVGGQYSGNTIYF. In nucleotides, the CDR3 is TGTGCCAGCAGTGTACGGGTCGGGGGACAGTACTCTGGAAACACCATATATTTT.

V usage is TRBV6-1 and J usage is TRBJ2-5, with 9 bases aligning to TRBD2. Trimming removed 4 bases from V and 4 bases from J; junction bases left unmatched: 4. CDR1 and CDR2 (germline): MNHNS, SASEGT. The CDR3 has 14 amino acids. DNA for the CDR3: TGTGCCAGCAGTGGGCTAGCGGGGTTAGAGACCCAGTACTTC. This encodes CASSGLAGLETQYF.

The gene calls are TRBV19 and TRBJ2-3, with D possibly TRBD1 on 6 matching bases. The CDR3 consists of 14 residues. Trimming pared 5 bases from V and 1 base from J, leaving 10 bases between. Germline CDR1 and CDR2: LNHDA and SQIVND (reference sequence). The CDR3 bases are TGTGCCAGTAGTCGGACAGTGGGCACAGATACGCAGTATTTT. Residues: CASSRTVGTDTQYF. The variable domain in full, with the rest retrieved from reference TRBV19 and TRBJ2-3, is DGGITQSPKYLFRKEGQNVTLSCEQNLNHDAMYWYRQDPGQGLRLIYYSQIVNDFQKGDIAEGYSVSREKKESFPLTVTSAQKNPTAFYLCASSRTVGTDTQYFGPGTRLTVL.

The chain joins TRBV27 to TRBJ2-5; D might be TRBD1 or TRBD2, each matching 7 bases. This CDR3 has 15 residues. Germline-derived CDR1 and CDR2 are MNHEY and SMNVEV (reference sequence). Between the trimmed V and J ends, which lost 0 bases and 5 bases, there was a span of 13 bases. CDR3 coding DNA: TGTGCCAGCAGTTTATCCAGGGGGGGCGTGGAGACCCAGTACTTC. It translates to CASSLSRGGVETQYF.

Only one count was recorded for this clone. The CDR3 spells CASSPTGTLWELFF. In DNA form, the CDR3 reads TGTGCCAGCAGCCCGACAGGGACCCTCTGGGAGCTGTTTTTT. The chain couples TRBV5-6 to TRBJ2-2, with 7 bases fitting TRBD1. J lost 9 bases, V lost 4 bases, and 9 bases had no gene match. From germline, CDR1 is SGHDT and CDR2 YYEEEE. The length of the CDR3 is 14 residues.

This clone has a single count. The chain employs TRBV5-4 and TRBJ2-3; D remains ambiguous. V lost 3 bases to trimming and J lost 3 bases, with 8 bases between them. This CDR3 is 13 amino acids long. Germline assignment: CDR1 SGHNT and CDR2 YYREEE (reference sequence). The CDR3 bases are TGTGCCAGCAGCTCTGTGGGAACAGATACGCAGTATTTT. It encodes CASSSVGTDTQYF.

This rearrangement joins TRBV13 to TRBJ1-2, with D unresolved. Germline V CDR1 and CDR2: PRHDT, FYEKMQ (reference sequence). The V gene lost 6 bases and the J gene lost 2 bases, with 10 bases spanning the gap. CDR3 length: 13 amino acids. CDR3: CASSLLENYGYTF. CDR3 nucleotide sequence: TGTGCCAGCAGTTTACTGGAAAACTATGGCTACACCTTC.

The V and J genes are TRBV6-5 and TRBJ2-2; D unresolved. V lost 5 bases and J 5 bases, leaving 6 bases between the germline ends. The germline CDR1 and CDR2 sequences are MNHEY and SVGAGI. The CDR3 runs 12 residues. CDR3 residues: CASSTDTGELFF. The DNA for the CDR3 is TGTGCCAGCAGTACCGATACCGGGGAGCTGTTTTTT.

V usage is TRBV14 and J usage is TRBJ2-5; D not certain. Trimming shortened V by 2 bases and J by 6 bases, and 7 bases separated the two germline ends. CDR3 length: 12 residues. The V gene's germline CDR1 is SGHDN and CDR2 FVKESK. Here the CDR3 reads CASSQPRQTQYF. The CDR3 nucleotides are TGTGCCAGCAGCCAACCTCGACAGACCCAGTACTTC.

This clone was found a few times. V usage is TRBV30 and J usage is TRBJ1-5, with D uncertain. The CDR3 totals 13 residues. V lost 4 bases and J lost 3, with 10 bases in between. Germline V gives CDR1 GTSNPN, CDR2 SVGIG (reference sequence). CDR3 DNA sequence: TGTGCCTGGAACATGGGTTCCAATCAGCCCCAGCATTTT. Amino acids: CAWNMGSNQPQHF.

The rearrangement links TRBV27 to TRBJ1-2; the match to TRBD1 covers 10 bases. The J segment lost 5 bases and the V segment lost 5 bases, leaving 14 bases of the junction unmatched. Germline lookup yields CDR1 MNHEY and CDR2 SMNVEV (reference sequence). This CDR3 contains 17 residues. The CDR3 DNA reads TGTGCCAGCAGTATTTTAGGTCTCCGGGACAGGGGATATGGCTACACCTTC. It encodes CASSILGLRDRGYGYTF.

In the case of this clone: At one of its ends the junction is not consistent with the germline gene, which may arise from a read error. The chain recombines TRBV5-3 with TRBJ1-5; 8 bases line up with TRBD1. TRBV5-3 is annotated as an ORF whose role is uncertain. The CDR3 sequence is 15 residues long. The DNA of the CDR3 is TGTGCCAGCAGCTTAGGGCAGGGGGCGGGTCAGCCCCAGCATTTT. As protein: CASSLGQGAGQPQHF.

The rearrangement links TRBV5-1 to TRBJ2-1, with D perhaps matching TRBD2 (5 bases). CDR3 size: 16 residues. Trimming shortened V by 0 bases and J by 0 bases, and 10 bases separated the two germline ends. Germline V gives CDR1 SGHRS, CDR2 YFSETQ. The CDR3 nucleotides read TGCGCCAGCAGCTTGGCCGGGGTGTACTCCTACAATGAGCAGTTCTTC. This sequence encodes CASSLAGVYSYNEQFF.

The J gene is TRBJ1-2, the V gene TRBV14; D not certain. V was cut by 0 bases and J by 3 bases, with 14 bases left in between. Germline-derived CDR1 and CDR2 are SGHDN and FVKESK. CDR3 length equals 16 residues. The CDR3 DNA sequence: TGTGCCAGCAGCCAAGAACGTCGCATATTACACTATGGCTACACCTTC. Translation: CASSQERRILHYGYTF.

The table lists this clone with a few counts. The gene calls are TRBV15 and TRBJ1-6; perhaps TRBD1 as D (6 bases). Trimming pared 0 bases from V and 4 bases from J, leaving 7 bases between. CDR1 and CDR2 from the germline V gene are LNHNV and YYDKDF (reference sequence). This CDR3 is built from 15 residues. CDR3 region: CATSRDRGYNSPLHF. The CDR3 DNA sequence: TGTGCCACCAGCAGAGATAGGGGGTATAATTCACCCCTCCACTTT.

The chain links TRBV7-3 to TRBJ1-5; D ambiguous. In germline, CDR1 is SGHTA, CDR2 FQGTGA. The germline V and J ends were trimmed by 6 bases and 6 bases, with 6 bases remaining between them. This CDR3 is 11 amino acids long. The CDR3 loop reads CASRLGQPQHF. The CDR3 DNA reads as TGTGCCAGCAGGCTGGGTCAGCCCCAGCATTTT. Full variable domain (remainder filled in from reference TRBV7-3 and TRBJ1-5): GAGVSQTPSNKVTEKGKYVELRCDPISGHTALYWYRQSLGQGPEFLIYFQGTGAADDSGLPNDRFFAVRPEGSVSTLKIQRTERGDSAVYLCASRLGQPQHFGDGTRLSIL.

The gene calls are TRBV30 and TRBJ1-6; D is possibly TRBD1 (5 bases). CDR3 length equals 16 residues. Germline V gene sequence: CDR1 GTSNPN, CDR2 SVGIG (reference sequence). The V gene lost 3 bases and the J gene lost 6 bases, with 18 bases spanning the gap. CDR3 DNA: TGTGCCTGGAGGCTCGCCGCGGGACTGACTAATTCACCCCTCCACTTT. This codes for CAWRLAAGLTNSPLHF.

V gene TRBV28 combines with J gene TRBJ1-1; the D gene is possibly TRBD1 (5 bases). The CDR3 length is 12 residues. V dropped 6 bases and J dropped 0 bases, with 5 bases sitting between them. Germline assignment: CDR1 MDHEN and CDR2 SYDVKM. The CDR3 region has the DNA TGTGCCAGCAGCAGGGTGAACACTGAAGCTTTCTTT. Translating it yields CASSRVNTEAFF.

The genes are TRBV28 and TRBJ1-2, with TRBD1 identical over 8 bases. V lost 4 bases, J lost 2 bases, and 3 bases stayed unmatched. Germline values: CDR1 MDHEN, CDR2 SYDVKM. The CDR3 spans 14 residues. CDR3 sequence (DNA): TGTGCCAGCAGTTCCCGGACAGGGAACTATGGCTACACCTTC. Translation gives CASSSRTGNYGYTF.

The genes are TRBV19 and TRBJ1-5; unclear D gene. CDR1 and CDR2 from the germline V gene are LNHDA and SQIVND (reference sequence). This CDR3 region has 12 residues. V was clipped by 4 bases and J by 5 bases, with 6 bases between them. The CDR3 DNA sequence: TGTGCCAGTAGTAGAGGGTATCAGCCCCAGCATTTT. It encodes CASSRGYQPQHF.